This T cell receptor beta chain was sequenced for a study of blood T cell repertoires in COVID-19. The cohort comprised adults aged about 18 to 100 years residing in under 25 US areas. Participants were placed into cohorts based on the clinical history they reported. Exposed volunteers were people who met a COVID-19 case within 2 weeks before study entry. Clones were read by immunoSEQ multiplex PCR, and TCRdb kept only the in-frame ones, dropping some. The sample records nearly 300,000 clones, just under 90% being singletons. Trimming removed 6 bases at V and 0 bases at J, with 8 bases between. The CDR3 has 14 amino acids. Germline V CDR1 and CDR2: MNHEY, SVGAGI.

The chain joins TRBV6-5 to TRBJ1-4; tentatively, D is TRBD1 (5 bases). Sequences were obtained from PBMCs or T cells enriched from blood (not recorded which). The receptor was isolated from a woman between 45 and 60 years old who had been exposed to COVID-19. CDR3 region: CASRDNPTNEKLFF. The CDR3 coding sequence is TGTGCCAGCAGGGACAACCCAACTAATGAAAAACTGTTTTTT.